The following is a T cell receptor beta chain sequence with its context. The target antigen is unknown. Trimming shortened V by 10 bases and J by 4 bases, and 18 bases separated the two germline ends. Germline loops: CDR1 LNHDA, CDR2 SQIVND (reference sequence). The CDR3 contains 14 residues. TCR cDNA, made by 5'RACE template switching, carried an added universal primer site and UMIs. TCRdb recomputed calls from the 5' RACE reads with MiXCR, one row per CDR3 protein. The table has 300,000 to 400,000 distinct CDR3 sequences, approximately 12% seen once; the top ten hold around 3.2%. The source of the sample is a study of T cells after yellow fever vaccination. Study-wide findings and caveats: Weaker, the secondary response had a peak occurring faster, on day 5 versus 15. The CD4 compartment and the CD8 compartment contained a small share of clonotypes in common.

Here the sequenced sample was CD4+ T cells sorted from PBMCs, taken 45 days after the yellow fever booster vaccination. The sequence derives from a man in his late teens or twenties who received the YFV17D yellow fever vaccine. The chain uses TRBV19 and TRBJ2-3; D perhaps matches TRBD2 (6 bases). Here the CDR3 DNA reads TGTGCCACCGGTGAGGGCGCGGGGCCAGATACGCAGTATTTT. Translating gives CATGEGAGPDTQYF.